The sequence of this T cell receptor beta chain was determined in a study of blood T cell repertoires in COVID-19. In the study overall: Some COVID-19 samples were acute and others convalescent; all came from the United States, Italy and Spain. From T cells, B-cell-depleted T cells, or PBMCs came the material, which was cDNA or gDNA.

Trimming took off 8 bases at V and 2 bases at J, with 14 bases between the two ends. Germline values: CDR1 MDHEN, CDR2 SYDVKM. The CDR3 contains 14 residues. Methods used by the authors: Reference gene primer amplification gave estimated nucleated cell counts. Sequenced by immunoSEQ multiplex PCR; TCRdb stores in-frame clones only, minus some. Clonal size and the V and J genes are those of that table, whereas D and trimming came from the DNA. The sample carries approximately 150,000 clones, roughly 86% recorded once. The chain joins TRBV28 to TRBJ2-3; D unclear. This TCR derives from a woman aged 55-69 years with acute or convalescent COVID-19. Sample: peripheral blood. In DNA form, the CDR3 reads TGTGCCAGCCCCCCGGCAGGATTCACAGATACGCAGTATTTT. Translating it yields CASPPAGFTDTQYF.